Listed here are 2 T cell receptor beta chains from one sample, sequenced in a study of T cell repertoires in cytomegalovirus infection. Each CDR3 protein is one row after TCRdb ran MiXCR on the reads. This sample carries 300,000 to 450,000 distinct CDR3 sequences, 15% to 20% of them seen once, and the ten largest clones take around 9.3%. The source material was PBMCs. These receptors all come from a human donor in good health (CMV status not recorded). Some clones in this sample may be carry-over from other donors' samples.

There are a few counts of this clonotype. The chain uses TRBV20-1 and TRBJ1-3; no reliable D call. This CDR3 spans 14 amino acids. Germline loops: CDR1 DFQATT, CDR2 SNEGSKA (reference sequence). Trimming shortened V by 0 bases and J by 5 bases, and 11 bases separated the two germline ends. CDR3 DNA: TGCAGTGCTAGAGAGACAAGTGCCCGAAACACCATATATTTT. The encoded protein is CSARETSARNTIYF.

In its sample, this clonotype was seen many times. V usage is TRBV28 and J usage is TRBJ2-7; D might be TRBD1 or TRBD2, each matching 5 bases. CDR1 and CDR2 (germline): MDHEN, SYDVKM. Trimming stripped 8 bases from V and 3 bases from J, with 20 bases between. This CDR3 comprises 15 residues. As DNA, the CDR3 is TGTGCCAGCTACCCGTCTGGGGGTCCCCACTACGAGCAGTACTTC. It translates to CASYPSGGPHYEQYF.